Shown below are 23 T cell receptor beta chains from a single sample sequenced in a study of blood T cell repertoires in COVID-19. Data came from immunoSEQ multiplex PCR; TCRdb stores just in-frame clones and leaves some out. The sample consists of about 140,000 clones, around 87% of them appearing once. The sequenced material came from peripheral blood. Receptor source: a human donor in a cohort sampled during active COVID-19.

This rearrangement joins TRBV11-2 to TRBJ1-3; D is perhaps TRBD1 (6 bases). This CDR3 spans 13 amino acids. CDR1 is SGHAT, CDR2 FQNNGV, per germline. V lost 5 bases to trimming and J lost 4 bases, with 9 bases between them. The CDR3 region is CASSIGTGNTIYF. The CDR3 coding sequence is TGTGCCAGCAGCATCGGGACAGGAAACACCATATATTTT. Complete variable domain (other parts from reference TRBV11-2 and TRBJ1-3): EAGVAQSPRYKIIEKRQSVAFWCNPISGHATLYWYQQILGQGPKLLIQFQNNGVVDDSQLPKDRFSAERLKGVDSTLKIQPAKLEDSAVYLCASSIGTGNTIYFGEGSWLTVV.

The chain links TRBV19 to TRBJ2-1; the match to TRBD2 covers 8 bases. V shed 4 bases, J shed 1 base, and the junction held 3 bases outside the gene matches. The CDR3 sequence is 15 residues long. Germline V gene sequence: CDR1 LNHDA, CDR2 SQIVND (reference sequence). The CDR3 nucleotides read TGTGCCAGTAGTAAGGGGACTAGTTCCTACAATGAGCAGTTCTTC. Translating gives CASSKGTSSYNEQFF.

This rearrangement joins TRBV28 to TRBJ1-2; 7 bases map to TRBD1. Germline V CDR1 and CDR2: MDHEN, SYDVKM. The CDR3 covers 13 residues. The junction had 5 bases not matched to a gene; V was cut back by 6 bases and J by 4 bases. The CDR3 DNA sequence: TGTGCCAGCAGCTCAGGGACAGTCTATGGCTACACCTTC. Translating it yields CASSSGTVYGYTF.

The DNA for the CDR3 is TGTGCCAGCAGCGTAGGGGCTAGCGGGGTGGATACGCAGTATTTT. It yields the protein CASSVGASGVDTQYF. V gene TRBV9 combines with J gene TRBJ2-3, with 9 nucleotides matching TRBD2. CDR1 SGDLS and CDR2 YYNGEE come from the germline V gene. The CDR3 is 15 amino acids. J gave up 6 bases and V 0 bases, and 5 bases lay outside the gene matches.

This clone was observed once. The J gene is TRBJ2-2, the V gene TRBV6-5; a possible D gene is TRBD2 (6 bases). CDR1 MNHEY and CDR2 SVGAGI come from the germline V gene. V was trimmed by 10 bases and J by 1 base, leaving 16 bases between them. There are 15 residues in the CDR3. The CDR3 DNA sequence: TGTGCCATAGGGACTCGCGTTTTGAACACCGGGGAGCTGTTTTTT. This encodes CAIGTRVLNTGELFF.

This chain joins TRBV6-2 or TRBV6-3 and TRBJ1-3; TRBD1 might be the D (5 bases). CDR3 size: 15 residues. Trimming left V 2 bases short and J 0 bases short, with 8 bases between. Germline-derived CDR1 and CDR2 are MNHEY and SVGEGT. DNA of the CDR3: TGTGCCAGCAGTTACCGCGGGGCCTCTGGAAACACCATATATTTT. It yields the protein CASSYRGASGNTIYF.

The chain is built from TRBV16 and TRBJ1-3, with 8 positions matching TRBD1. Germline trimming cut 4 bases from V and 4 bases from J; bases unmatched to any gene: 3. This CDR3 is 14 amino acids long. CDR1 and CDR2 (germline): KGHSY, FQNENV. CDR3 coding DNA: TGTGCCAGCAGCCGAGGACAGGGCGGAAACACCATATATTTT. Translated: CASSRGQGGNTIYF.

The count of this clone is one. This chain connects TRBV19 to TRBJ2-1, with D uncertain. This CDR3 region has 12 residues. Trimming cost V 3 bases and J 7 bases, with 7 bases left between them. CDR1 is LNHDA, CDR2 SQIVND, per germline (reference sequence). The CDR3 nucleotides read TGTGCCAGTAGTATCTTCGGGAATGAGCAGTTCTTC. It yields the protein CASSIFGNEQFF.

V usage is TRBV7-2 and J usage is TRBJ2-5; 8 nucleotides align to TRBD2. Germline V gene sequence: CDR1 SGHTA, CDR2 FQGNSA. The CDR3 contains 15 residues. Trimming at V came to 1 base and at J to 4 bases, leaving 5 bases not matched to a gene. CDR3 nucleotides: TGTGCCAGCAGCTTAGTAACGGGAGGGGCAGAGACCCAGTACTTC. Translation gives CASSLVTGGAETQYF.

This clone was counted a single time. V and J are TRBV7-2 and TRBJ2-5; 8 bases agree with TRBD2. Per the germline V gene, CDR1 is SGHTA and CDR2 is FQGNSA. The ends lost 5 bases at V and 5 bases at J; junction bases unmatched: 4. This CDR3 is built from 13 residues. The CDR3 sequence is CASSLRGGETQYF. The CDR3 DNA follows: TGTGCCAGCAGCCTCCGGGGGGGGGAGACCCAGTACTTC.

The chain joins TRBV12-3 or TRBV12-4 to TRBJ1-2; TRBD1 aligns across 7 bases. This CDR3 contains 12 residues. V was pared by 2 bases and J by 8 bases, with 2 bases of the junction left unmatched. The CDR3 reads CASSLTGAGYTF. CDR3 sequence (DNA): TGTGCCAGCAGTTTAACAGGGGCCGGCTACACCTTC.

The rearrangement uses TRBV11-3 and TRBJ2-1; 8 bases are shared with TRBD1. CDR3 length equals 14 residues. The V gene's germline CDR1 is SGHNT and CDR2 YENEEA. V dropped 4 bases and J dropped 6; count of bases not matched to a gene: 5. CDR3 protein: CASSSGGTRNEQFF. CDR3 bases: TGTGCCAGCAGCTCAGGGGGCACACGCAATGAGCAGTTCTTC. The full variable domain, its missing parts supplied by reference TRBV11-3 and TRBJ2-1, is EAGVVQSPRYKIIEKKQPVAFWCNPISGHNTLYWYLQNLGQGPELLIRYENEEAVDDSQLPKDRFSAERLKGVDSTLKIQPAELGDSAVYLCASSSGGTRNEQFFGPGTRLTVL.

The CDR3 sequence: CATSPQGARNEQFF. The CDR3 coding sequence is TGTGCCACCAGCCCTCAGGGGGCGCGAAATGAGCAGTTCTTC. The chain is built from TRBV15 and TRBJ2-1, with TRBD1 identical over 8 bases. Germline lookup yields CDR1 LNHNV and CDR2 YYDKDF (reference sequence). V shed 5 bases and J 7 bases; nucleotides not matched to a gene: 7. The CDR3 covers 14 residues.

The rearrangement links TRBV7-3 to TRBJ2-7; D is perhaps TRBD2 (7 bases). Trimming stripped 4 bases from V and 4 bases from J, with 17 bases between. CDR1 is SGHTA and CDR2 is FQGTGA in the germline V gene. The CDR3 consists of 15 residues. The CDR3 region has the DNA TGTGCCAGCAGCTCAAGGGGGAGGGCATCATACGAGCAGTACTTC. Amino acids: CASSSRGRASYEQYF.

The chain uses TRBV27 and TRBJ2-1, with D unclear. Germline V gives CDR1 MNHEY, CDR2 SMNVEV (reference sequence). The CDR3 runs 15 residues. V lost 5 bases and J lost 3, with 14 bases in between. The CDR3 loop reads CASSRLEVVYNEQFF. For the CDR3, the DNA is TGTGCCAGCAGTCGGCTAGAGGTAGTCTACAATGAGCAGTTCTTC.

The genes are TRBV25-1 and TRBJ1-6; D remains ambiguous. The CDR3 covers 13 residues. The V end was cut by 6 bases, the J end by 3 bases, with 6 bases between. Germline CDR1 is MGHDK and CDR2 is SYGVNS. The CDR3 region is CASREVYNSPLHF. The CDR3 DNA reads TGTGCCAGCAGGGAGGTCTATAATTCACCCCTCCACTTT.

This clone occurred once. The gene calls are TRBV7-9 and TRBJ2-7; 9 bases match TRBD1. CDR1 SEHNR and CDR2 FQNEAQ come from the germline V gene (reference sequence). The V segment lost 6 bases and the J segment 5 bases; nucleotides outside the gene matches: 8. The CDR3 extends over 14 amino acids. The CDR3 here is CASRPRDRVDEQYF. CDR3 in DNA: TGTGCCAGCAGACCACGGGACAGGGTAGACGAGCAGTACTTC.

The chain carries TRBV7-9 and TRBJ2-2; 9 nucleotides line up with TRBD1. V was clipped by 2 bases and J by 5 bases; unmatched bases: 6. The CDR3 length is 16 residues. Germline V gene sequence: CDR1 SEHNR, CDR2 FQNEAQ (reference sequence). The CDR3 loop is CASSLRPGTGTGELFF. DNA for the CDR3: TGTGCCAGCAGCTTACGCCCCGGGACAGGGACCGGGGAGCTGTTTTTT.

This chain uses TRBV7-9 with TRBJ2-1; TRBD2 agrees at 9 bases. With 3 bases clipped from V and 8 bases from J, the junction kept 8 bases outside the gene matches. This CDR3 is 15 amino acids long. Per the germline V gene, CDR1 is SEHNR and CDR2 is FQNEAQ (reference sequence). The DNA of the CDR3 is TGTGCCAGCAGCTTTAGCGGGAGTCCGGGGGATGAGCAGTTCTTC. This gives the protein CASSFSGSPGDEQFF.

In nucleotides, the CDR3 is TGTGCCAGCAGTTTAAACGACAGGGGCACAGATACGCAGTATTTT. Amino acids: CASSLNDRGTDTQYF. The genes are TRBV27 and TRBJ2-3, with TRBD1 matching over 7 bases. V lost 2 bases to trimming and J lost 1 base; unmatched junction nucleotides: 3. The germline V gene has CDR1 MNHEY and CDR2 SMNVEV (reference sequence). This CDR3 has 15 residues.

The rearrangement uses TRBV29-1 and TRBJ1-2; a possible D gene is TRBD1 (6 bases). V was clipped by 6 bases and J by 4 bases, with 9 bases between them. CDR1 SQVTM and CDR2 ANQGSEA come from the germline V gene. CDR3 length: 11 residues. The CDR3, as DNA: TGCAGCGTGCAGGGGTCCTATGGCTACACCTTC. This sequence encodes CSVQGSYGYTF.

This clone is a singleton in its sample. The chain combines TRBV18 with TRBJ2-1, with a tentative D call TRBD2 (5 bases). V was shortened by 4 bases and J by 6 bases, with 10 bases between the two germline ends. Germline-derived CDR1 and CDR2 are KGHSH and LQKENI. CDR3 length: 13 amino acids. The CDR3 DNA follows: TGTGCCAGCTCACTTACTAGTCTCAATGAGCAGTTCTTC. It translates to CASSLTSLNEQFF.

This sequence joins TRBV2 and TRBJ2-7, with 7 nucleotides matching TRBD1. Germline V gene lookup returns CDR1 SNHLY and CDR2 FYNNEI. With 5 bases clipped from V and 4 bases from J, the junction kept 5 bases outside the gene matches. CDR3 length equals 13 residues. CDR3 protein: CASSRNRGYEQYF. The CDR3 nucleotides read TGTGCCAGCAGTAGGAACAGGGGTTACGAGCAGTACTTC.